This T cell receptor (beta chain) was captured by sequencing in a study of T cell changes during pregnancy in multiple sclerosis. Germline V gene lookup returns CDR1 MGHDK and CDR2 SYGVNS. The CDR3 loop spans 14 amino acids. V was shortened by 5 bases and J by 7 bases, with 15 bases between the two germline ends. Clones were read by immunoSEQ multiplex PCR, and TCRdb kept only the in-frame ones, dropping some. The sample contains about 92,000 clones, more than 85% of which appear only once. The chain recombines TRBV25-1 with TRBJ2-1, with D possibly matching TRBD2 (6 bases). The source is a female donor with multiple sclerosis, enrolled in a pregnancy study. The starting material was peripheral blood, obtained in the first trimester of pregnancy. CDR3 in amino acids: CASSSRLVLNEQFF. The CDR3 nucleotides are TGTGCCAGCAGTTCGAGACTAGTATTAAATGAGCAGTTCTTC.